Shown below are 9 T cell receptor beta chains from a single sample sequenced in a study of vaccination and CD4 T cells after COVID-19. Researchers used the Oncomine TCR Beta short-read assay to sequence DNA from cultured CD4+ T cells. TCRdb processed the PCR reads anew with MiXCR; each CDR3 protein has one entry. Counted here are 11,000 or so distinct CDR3 sequences, less than 25% occurring once; the ten biggest clones make up approximately 13%. Antigens of these TCRs are unknown. The treatment denotes: approximately 9-day PBMC culture with coronavirus spike peptide pools or control peptides (ViraFEST assay). The sample in question was CD4+ T cells from blood, cultured in vitro, obtained after SARS-CoV-2 vaccination. The receptors come from a human donor who had recovered from COVID-19.

By its share, this clonotype is large. The chain combines TRBV6-1 with TRBJ1-1; D unresolved. The V gene's germline CDR1 is MNHNS and CDR2 SASEGT. V lost 5 bases to trimming and J lost 0 bases, with 4 bases between them. There are 12 residues in the CDR3. The CDR3 loop is CASSTMNTEAFF. CDR3 sequence (DNA): TGTGCCAGCAGTACAATGAACACTGAAGCTTTCTTT.

This clonotype was counted between two and nine times. The CDR3 DNA reads TGTGCCAGCAGCTTACCGGGGAGCATGAGGGGCTACACCTTC. It specifies CASSLPGSMRGYTF. The chain combines TRBV7-9 with TRBJ1-2; D ambiguous. This CDR3 is 14 amino acids long. Trimming left V 2 bases short and J 8 bases short, with 15 bases between. The germline V gene encodes CDR1 SEHNR and CDR2 FQNEAQ (reference sequence).

This clonotype was picked up a small number of times. The chain employs TRBV20-1 and TRBJ2-7; 10 bases fit TRBD2. Germline loops: CDR1 DFQATT, CDR2 SNEGSKA (reference sequence). This CDR3 region has 15 residues. With 6 bases clipped from V and 4 bases from J, the junction kept 12 bases outside the gene matches. This CDR3 is CSAHIAGGLSYEQYF. In DNA form, the CDR3 reads TGCAGTGCCCATATAGCGGGAGGATTAAGTTACGAGCAGTACTTC.

A few counts support this clonotype. This sequence joins TRBV7-8 and TRBJ2-5; the match to TRBD2 covers 8 bases. Germline lookup yields CDR1 SGHVS and CDR2 FQNEAQ. The CDR3 extends over 15 amino acids. J gave up 4 bases and V 5 bases, and 9 bases lay outside the gene matches. In DNA, the CDR3 is TGTGCCAGCAGCCCCCCCCCCGCGGGGGGAGAGACCCAGTACTTC. It encodes CASSPPPAGGETQYF.

This clonotype qualifies as medium-sized (0.01 to 0.1%). The chain combines TRBV20-1 with TRBJ2-1; the match to TRBD1 covers 10 bases. Germline V lookup: CDR1 DFQATT, CDR2 SNEGSKA (reference sequence). The CDR3 totals 16 residues. V lost 0 bases to trimming and J lost 9 bases; unmatched junction nucleotides: 11. The DNA for the CDR3 is TGCAGTGCTAGAGATAGGGTCCGACAGGGGGCAGGTGAGCAGTTCTTC. It is translated as CSARDRVRQGAGEQFF.

The chain employs TRBV7-3 and TRBJ2-1; D gene ambiguous. CDR3 length: 12 amino acids. With 0 bases removed from V and 9 bases from J, the gap between germline ends came to 6 bases. Germline V gives CDR1 SGHTA, CDR2 FQGTGA. CDR3 coding DNA: TGTGCCAGCAGCTTAACGCAAGGTGAGCAGTTCTTC. It is translated as CASSLTQGEQFF.

Relative to its sample, this clonotype is medium-sized (0.01 to 0.1%). The V gene is TRBV6-1, the J gene TRBJ1-2; weak D call: TRBD1 (5 bases). This CDR3 is built from 13 residues. The germline CDR1 and CDR2 sequences are MNHNS and SASEGT. The V gene lost 6 bases and the J gene lost 2 bases, with 10 bases spanning the gap. CDR3: CASSRGANYGYTF. CDR3 DNA: TGTGCCAGCAGCCGAGGGGCGAACTATGGCTACACCTTC.

There are a few counts of this clonotype. The V gene is TRBV28, the J gene TRBJ1-1; no clear D. The CDR3 consists of 15 residues. With 1 base removed from V and 0 bases from J, the gap between germline ends came to 9 bases. In germline, CDR1 is MDHEN, CDR2 SYDVKM. In DNA form, the CDR3 reads TGTGCCAGCAGTTTATTGTCAGCTCTGAACACTGAAGCTTTCTTT. It specifies CASSLLSALNTEAFF.

This chain uses TRBV28 with TRBJ2-7; TRBD2 agrees at 7 bases. Looked up from germline, CDR1 is MDHEN and CDR2 is SYDVKM. V lost 3 bases to trimming and J lost 0 bases; unmatched junction nucleotides: 5. The CDR3 consists of 15 residues. In nucleotides, the CDR3 is TGTGCCAGCAGTTTGGGGGGAGGGCTCTCCTACGAGCAGTACTTC. Protein sequence: CASSLGGGLSYEQYF.